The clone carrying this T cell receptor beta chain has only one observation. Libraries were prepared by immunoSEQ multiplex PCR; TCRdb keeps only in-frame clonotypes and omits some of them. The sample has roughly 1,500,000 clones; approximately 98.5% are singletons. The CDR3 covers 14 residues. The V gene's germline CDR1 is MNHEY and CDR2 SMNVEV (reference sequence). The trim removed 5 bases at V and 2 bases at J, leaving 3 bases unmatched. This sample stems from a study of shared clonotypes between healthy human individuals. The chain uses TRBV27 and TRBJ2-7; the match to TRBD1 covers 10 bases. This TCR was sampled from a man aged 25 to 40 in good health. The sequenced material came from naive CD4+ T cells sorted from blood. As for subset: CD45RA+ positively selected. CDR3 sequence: CASSRGQGTYEQYF. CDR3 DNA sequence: TGTGCCAGCAGTAGGGGACAGGGGACCTACGAGCAGTACTTC.